The next 10 T cell receptor beta chains were all read from a single sample in a study of T-cell reconstitution after alpha-beta-depleted transplantation in children. Construction of the TCRbeta library involved unique molecular identifiers. Via MiXCR, TCRdb re-called the PCR reads, giving one row per CDR3 protein. Of approximately 400,000 distinct CDR3 sequences in the sample, roughly a tenth were seen once. The material sequenced was PBMCs from the stem cell graft donor, taken from the stem cell graft. Receptors were obtained from a human donor who donated a stem cell graft to a child with acute myeloid leukemia.

This clonotype occurred many times. This chain uses TRBV20-1 with TRBJ2-3; 7 bases are shared with TRBD2. This CDR3 is built from 13 residues. CDR1 and CDR2 from the germline V gene are DFQATT and SNEGSKA (reference sequence). The CDR3 region is CSAAGVGTDTQYF. The CDR3 DNA reads TGCAGCGCCGCGGGGGTTGGCACAGATACGCAGTATTTT.

The gene calls are TRBV4-2 and TRBJ1-2; TRBD1 matches at 7 bases. This CDR3 is 15 amino acids long. The trim removed 0 bases at V and 7 bases at J, leaving 8 bases unmatched. CDR1 is LGHNA and CDR2 is YNFKEQ in the germline V gene. The CDR3 DNA reads TGTGCCAGCAGCCAAGACGGACAGGCGATTGGTGGCTACACCTTC. Its protein is CASSQDGQAIGGYTF.

In its sample, this clonotype was seen many times. The chain links TRBV5-1 to TRBJ1-5; 9 nucleotides align to TRBD1. Germline V gives CDR1 SGHRS, CDR2 YFSETQ. J gave up 4 bases and V 0 bases, and 5 bases lay outside the gene matches. CDR3 length: 16 amino acids. The CDR3 reads CASSLGGQGANQPQHF. For the CDR3, the DNA is TGCGCCAGCAGCTTGGGGGGACAGGGTGCAAATCAGCCCCAGCATTTT.

This clonotype occurred a few times. This chain connects TRBV11-2 to TRBJ1-4, with D maybe TRBD1 (5 bases). CDR1 is SGHAT, CDR2 FQNNGV, per germline. The CDR3 is 14 amino acids. Trimming took 5 bases from V and 6 from J, leaving 13 bases between them. The CDR3 bases are TGTGCCAGCAGCCACGGGACCAAGGATGAAAAACTGTTTTTT. Protein: CASSHGTKDEKLFF. Filled out from reference TRBV11-2 and TRBJ1-4, the complete variable domain reads EAGVAQSPRYKIIEKRQSVAFWCNPISGHATLYWYQQILGQGPKLLIQFQNNGVVDDSQLPKDRFSAERLKGVDSTLKIQPAKLEDSAVYLCASSHGTKDEKLFFGSGTQLSVL.

This clonotype was observed at least ten times. The V call is TRBV6-5, the J call TRBJ2-5; D call uncertain. In germline, CDR1 is MNHEY, CDR2 SVGAGI. The CDR3 length is 11 residues. V lost 7 bases and J lost 5, with 8 bases in between. CDR3 sequence: CASTRGETQYF. CDR3 bases: TGTGCCAGCACCCGTGGGGAGACCCAGTACTTC.

This clonotype was seen repeatedly, ten times or more. The V and J genes are TRBV18 and TRBJ1-3; a weak D match, TRBD1 (5 bases). This CDR3 has 16 residues. The germline CDR1 and CDR2 sequences are KGHSH and LQKENI. Trimming shortened V by 3 bases and J by 6 bases, and 18 bases separated the two germline ends. CDR3 nucleotides: TGTGCCAGCTCACCTTCGACAGCCTCCACCTTAAACACCATATATTTT. This encodes CASSPSTASTLNTIYF. Full variable domain (outside the CDR3, taken from reference TRBV18 and TRBJ1-3): NAGVMQNPRHLVRRRGQEARLRCSPMKGHSHVYWYRQLPEEGLKFMVYLQKENIIDESGMPKERFSAEFPKEGPSILRIQQVVRGDSAAYFCASSPSTASTLNTIYFGEGSWLTVV.

The V and J genes are TRBV19 and TRBJ2-5; TRBD2 is a possible D gene (5 bases). This CDR3 comprises 13 residues. CDR1 LNHDA and CDR2 SQIVND come from the germline V gene (reference sequence). V lost 9 bases and J lost 2, with 13 bases in between. CDR3 DNA sequence: TGTGCCAGAGAGAACGGACTTCAAGAGACCCAGTACTTC. It translates to CARENGLQETQYF.

This clonotype was recorded many times. The V gene is TRBV5-1, the J gene TRBJ2-1; 14 nucleotides line up with TRBD2. V was clipped by 0 bases and J by 8 bases; unmatched bases: 13. The V gene's germline CDR1 is SGHRS and CDR2 YFSETQ. This CDR3 is built from 19 residues. The chain's CDR3 is CASSLAPTSGRATIHEQFF. The CDR3, as DNA: TGCGCCAGCAGCTTGGCCCCGACTAGCGGGAGGGCCACTATCCATGAGCAGTTCTTC. Complete variable domain (other parts from reference TRBV5-1 and TRBJ2-1): KAGVTQTPRYLIKTRGQQVTLSCSPISGHRSVSWYQQTPGQGLQFLFEYFSETQRNKGNFPGRFSGRQFSNSRSEMNVSTLELGDSALYLCASSLAPTSGRATIHEQFFGPGTRLTVL.

Ten or more counts support this clonotype. The V and J genes are TRBV7-2 and TRBJ2-5, with D perhaps matching TRBD1 (8 bases). The CDR3 covers 14 residues. Per germline, CDR1 SGHTA and CDR2 FQGNSA. Trimming removed 5 bases from V and 5 bases from J, with 15 bases in between. The CDR3 bases are TGTGCCAGCAGCCGCGGACAGGGAGGGGAGACCCAGTACTTC. Residues: CASSRGQGGETQYF.

The CDR3 sequence is CASSLGAGWEQYF. CDR3 in DNA: TGCGCCAGCAGCTTGGGGGCAGGCTGGGAGCAGTACTTC. The chain couples TRBV5-1 to TRBJ2-7; D remains unclear. The CDR3 is 13 amino acids. The ends were cut back, 0 bases at V and 7 bases at J, with 11 bases in the middle. Germline values: CDR1 SGHRS, CDR2 YFSETQ.